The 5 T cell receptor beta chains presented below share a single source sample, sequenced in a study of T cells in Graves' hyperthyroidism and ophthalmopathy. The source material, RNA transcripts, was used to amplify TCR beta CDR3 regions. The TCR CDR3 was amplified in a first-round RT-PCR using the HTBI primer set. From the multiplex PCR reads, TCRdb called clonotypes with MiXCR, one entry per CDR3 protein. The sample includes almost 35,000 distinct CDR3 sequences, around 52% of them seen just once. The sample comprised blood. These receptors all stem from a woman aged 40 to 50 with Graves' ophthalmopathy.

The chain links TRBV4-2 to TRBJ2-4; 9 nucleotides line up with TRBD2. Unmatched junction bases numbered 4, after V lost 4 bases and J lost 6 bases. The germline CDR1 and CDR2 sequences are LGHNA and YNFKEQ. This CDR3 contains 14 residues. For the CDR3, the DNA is TGTGCCAGCAGCCCGGGACTAGCTTCAAACATTCAGTACTTC. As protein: CASSPGLASNIQYF.

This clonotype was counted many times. CDR3 coding DNA: TGTGCCAGCAGCTTAGCGGCGAGTAATCAGCCCCAGCATTTT. Amino acids: CASSLAASNQPQHF. The chain has TRBV7-9 and TRBJ1-5, with D unclear. Trimming pared 0 bases from V and 4 bases from J, leaving 7 bases between. Germline-derived CDR1 and CDR2 are SEHNR and FQNEAQ (reference sequence). The CDR3 covers 14 residues.

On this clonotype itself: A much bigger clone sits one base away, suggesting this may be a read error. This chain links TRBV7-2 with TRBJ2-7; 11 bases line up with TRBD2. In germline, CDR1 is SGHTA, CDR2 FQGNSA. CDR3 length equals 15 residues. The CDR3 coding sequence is TGTGCCAGCTCACCCCCGGGACTAGCGGCCTACGAGCAGCACTTC. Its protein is CASSPPGLAAYEQHF.

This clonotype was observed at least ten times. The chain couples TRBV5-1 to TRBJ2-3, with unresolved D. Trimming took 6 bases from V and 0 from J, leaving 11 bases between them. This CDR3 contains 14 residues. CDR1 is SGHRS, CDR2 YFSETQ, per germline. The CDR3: CASKLGSSTDTQYF. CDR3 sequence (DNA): TGCGCCAGCAAGTTAGGCTCTAGCACAGATACGCAGTATTTT.

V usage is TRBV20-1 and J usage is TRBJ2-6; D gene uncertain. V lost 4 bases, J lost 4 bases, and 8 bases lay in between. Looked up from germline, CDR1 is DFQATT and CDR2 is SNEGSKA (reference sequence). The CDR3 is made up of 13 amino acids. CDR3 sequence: CSATSPGANVLTF. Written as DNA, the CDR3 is TGCAGTGCTACGAGCCCGGGGGCCAACGTCCTGACTTTC.